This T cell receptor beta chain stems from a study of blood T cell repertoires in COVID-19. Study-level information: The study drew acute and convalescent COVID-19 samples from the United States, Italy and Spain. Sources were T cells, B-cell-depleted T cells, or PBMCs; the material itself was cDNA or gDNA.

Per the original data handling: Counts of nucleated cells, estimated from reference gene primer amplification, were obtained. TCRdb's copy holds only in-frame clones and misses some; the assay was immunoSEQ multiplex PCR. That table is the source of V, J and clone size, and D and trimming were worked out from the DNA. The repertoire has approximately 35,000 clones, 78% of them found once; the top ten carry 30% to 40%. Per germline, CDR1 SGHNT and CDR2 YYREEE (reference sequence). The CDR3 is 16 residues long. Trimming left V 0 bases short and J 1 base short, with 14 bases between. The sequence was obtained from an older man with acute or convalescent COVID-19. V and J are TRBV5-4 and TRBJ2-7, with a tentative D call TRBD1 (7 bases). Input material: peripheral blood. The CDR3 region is CASSLGAGGQSYEQYF. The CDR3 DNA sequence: TGTGCCAGCAGCTTGGGGGCAGGGGGGCAATCCTACGAGCAGTACTTC.